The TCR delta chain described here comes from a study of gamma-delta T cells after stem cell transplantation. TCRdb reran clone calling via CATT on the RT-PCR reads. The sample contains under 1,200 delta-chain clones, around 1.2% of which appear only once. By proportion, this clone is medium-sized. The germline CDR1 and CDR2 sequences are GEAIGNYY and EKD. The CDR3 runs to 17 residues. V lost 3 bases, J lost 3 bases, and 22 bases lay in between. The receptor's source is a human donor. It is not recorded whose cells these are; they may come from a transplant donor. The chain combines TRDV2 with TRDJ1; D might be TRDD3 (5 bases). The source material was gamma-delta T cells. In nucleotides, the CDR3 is TGTGCCTGTGACTCCGTGGGGTTCAAAGGTCTCGCCGATAAACTCATCTTT. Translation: CACDSVGFKGLADKLIF.